This T cell receptor beta chain was obtained from a study of CD8 T cells in ankylosing spondylitis. Overall study results and limits: Disease-linked clones reportedly showed significant enrichment in matched ankylosing spondylitis synovial fluid. Prior literature has documented some motif variants in synovial fluid and blood from reactive arthritis.

V trimming: 4 bases; J trimming: 3 bases; junction bases outside the gene matches: 15. CDR1 and CDR2 (germline): SGDLS, YYNGEE. CDR3 length: 17 amino acids. Quantitative 5'-RACE with molecular barcodes produced the TCR beta libraries. Via MiXCR, TCRdb re-called the 5' RACE reads, giving one row per CDR3 protein. The table includes some 27,000 distinct CDR3 sequences, roughly 5.3% detected once. This clonotype was recorded many times. The antigen is unknown. The clonotype was recovered from a female donor with ankylosing spondylitis or in good health (not recorded which). Sequenced sample: blood, either unsorted or a sorted T cell fraction (not recorded which). The rearrangement joins TRBV9 to TRBJ1-2, with 7 positions matching TRBD1. CDR3 protein: CASSPRGGGAADYGYTF. CDR3 sequence (DNA): TGTGCCAGCAGCCCCCGGGGAGGGGGCGCCGCCGACTATGGCTACACCTTC.